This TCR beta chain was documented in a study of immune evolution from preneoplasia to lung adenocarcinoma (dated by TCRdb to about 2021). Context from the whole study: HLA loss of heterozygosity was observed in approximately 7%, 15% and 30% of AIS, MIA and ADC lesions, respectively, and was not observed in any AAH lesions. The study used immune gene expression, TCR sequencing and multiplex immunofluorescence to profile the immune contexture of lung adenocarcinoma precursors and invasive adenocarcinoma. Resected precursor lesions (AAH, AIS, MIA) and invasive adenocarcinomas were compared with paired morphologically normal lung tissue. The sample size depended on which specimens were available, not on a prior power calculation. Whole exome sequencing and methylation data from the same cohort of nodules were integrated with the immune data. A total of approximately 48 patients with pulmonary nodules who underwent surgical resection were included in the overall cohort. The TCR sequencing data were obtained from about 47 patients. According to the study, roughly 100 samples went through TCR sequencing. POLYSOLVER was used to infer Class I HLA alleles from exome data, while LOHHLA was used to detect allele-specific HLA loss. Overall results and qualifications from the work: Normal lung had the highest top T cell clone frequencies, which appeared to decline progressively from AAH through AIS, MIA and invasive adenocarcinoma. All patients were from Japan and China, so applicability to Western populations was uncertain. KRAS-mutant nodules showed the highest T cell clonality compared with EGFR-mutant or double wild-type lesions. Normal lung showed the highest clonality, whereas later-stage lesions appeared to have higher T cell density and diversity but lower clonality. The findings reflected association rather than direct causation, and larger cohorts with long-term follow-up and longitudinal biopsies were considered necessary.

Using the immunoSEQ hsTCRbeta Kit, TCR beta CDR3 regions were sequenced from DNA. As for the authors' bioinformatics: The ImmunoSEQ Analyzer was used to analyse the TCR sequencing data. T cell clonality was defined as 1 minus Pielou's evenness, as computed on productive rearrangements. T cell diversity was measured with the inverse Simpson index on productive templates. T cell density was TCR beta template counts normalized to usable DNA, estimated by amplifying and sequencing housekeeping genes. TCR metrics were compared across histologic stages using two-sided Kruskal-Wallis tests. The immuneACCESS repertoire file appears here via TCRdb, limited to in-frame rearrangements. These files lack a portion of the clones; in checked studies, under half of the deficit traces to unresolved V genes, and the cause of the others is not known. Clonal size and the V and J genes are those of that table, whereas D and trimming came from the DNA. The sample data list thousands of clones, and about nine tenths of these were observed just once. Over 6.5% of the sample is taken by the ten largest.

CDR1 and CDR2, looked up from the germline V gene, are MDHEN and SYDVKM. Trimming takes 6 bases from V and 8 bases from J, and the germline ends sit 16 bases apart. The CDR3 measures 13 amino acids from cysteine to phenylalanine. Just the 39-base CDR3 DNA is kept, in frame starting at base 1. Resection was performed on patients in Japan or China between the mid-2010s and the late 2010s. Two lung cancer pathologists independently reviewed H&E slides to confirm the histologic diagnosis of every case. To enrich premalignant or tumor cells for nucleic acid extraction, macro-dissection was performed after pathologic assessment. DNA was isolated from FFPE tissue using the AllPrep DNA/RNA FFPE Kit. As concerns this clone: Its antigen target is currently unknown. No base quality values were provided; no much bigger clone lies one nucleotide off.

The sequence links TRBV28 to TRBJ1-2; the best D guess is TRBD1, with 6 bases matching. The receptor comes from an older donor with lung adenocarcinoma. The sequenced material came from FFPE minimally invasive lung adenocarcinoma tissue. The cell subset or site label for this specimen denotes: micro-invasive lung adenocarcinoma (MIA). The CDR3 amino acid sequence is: CASRKKGDVGYTF. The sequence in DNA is TGTGCCAGCAGGAAAAAGGGGGACGTGGGCTACACCTTC.